A single sample gave rise to the 30 T cell receptor beta chains below, sequenced in a study of TIL therapy for anti-PD-1-resistant metastatic lung cancer. This sample's time point: pre-treatment sample, taken before nivolumab and TIL therapy. The tumor samples were excised metastases, mostly pleural nodules or supraclavicular lymph nodes. The immunoSEQ assay was v3. TCRdb keeps only in-frame clones here, not all; method: immunoSEQ multiplex PCR. The table shows over 20,000 clones, with 55% to 80% occurring only once. Material: tumor tissue, obtained at baseline. The receptor set was obtained from a person between 30 and 80 years old with non-small cell lung cancer.

The V call is TRBV5-1, the J call TRBJ1-3, with D unclear. The CDR3 runs 16 residues. Deletions cut 0 bases from V and 4 bases from J, with 14 bases between. CDR1 is SGHRS, CDR2 YFSETQ, per germline. The CDR3 region is CASSLESLGPGNTIYF. CDR3 DNA: TGCGCCAGCAGCTTGGAGAGCCTTGGGCCCGGAAACACCATATATTTT.

The V and J genes are TRBV23-1 and TRBJ2-7; maybe TRBD1 (5 bases). TRBV23-1 carries the ORF label, with uncertain function. CDR3 length: 13 amino acids. V was cut by 0 bases and J by 5 bases, with 8 bases left in between. CDR3 region: CASSQSGRDEQYF. The DNA for the CDR3 is TGCGCCAGCAGTCAATCGGGCAGGGACGAGCAGTACTTC.

The J gene is TRBJ1-2, the V gene TRBV7-9; D is unresolved. Trimming left V 3 bases short and J 2 bases short, with 7 bases between. The CDR3 covers 13 residues. Germline V lookup: CDR1 SEHNR, CDR2 FQNEAQ (reference sequence). The CDR3 DNA sequence: TGTGCCAGCAGCTTTGAGGTCAACTATGGCTACACCTTC. This encodes CASSFEVNYGYTF.

The gene calls are TRBV9 and TRBJ1-6; 7 nucleotides match TRBD1. Germline CDR1 and CDR2: SGDLS and YYNGEE. J was trimmed by 9 bases and V by 4 bases; bases with no gene match: 10. The CDR3 spans 15 residues. CDR3 in amino acids: CASSPRQGHSSPLHF. The DNA for the CDR3 is TGTGCCAGCAGCCCGCGACAGGGCCATAGTTCACCCCTCCACTTT.

The V and J genes are TRBV30 and TRBJ1-5; no reliable D call. Trimming pared 0 bases from V and 8 bases from J, leaving 20 bases between. The CDR3 consists of 16 residues. Germline CDR1 GTSNPN, CDR2 SVGIG (reference sequence). CDR3 coding DNA: TGTGCCTGGAGTGTACCCCCAGACCTCATCCACGAGCCCCAGCATTTT. Protein sequence: CAWSVPPDLIHEPQHF.

The chain links TRBV25-1 to TRBJ2-1; D is possibly TRBD2 (5 bases). The germline V gene has CDR1 MGHDK and CDR2 SYGVNS. V lost 3 bases to trimming and J lost 6 bases, with 12 bases between them. CDR3 length equals 14 residues. The CDR3 coding sequence is TGTGCCAGCAGTGAGCCAACGGGGATCAATGAGCAGTTCTTC. Its protein is CASSEPTGINEQFF.

This clone was picked up a small number of times. The chain is built from TRBV4-2 and TRBJ2-7, with TRBD1 matching 7 bases. From germline, CDR1 is LGHNA and CDR2 YNFKEQ. The CDR3 has 16 residues. Germline trimming cut 1 base from V and 1 base from J; bases unmatched to any gene: 7. The CDR3 is CASSQAYRTGSYEQYF. The DNA of the CDR3 is TGTGCCAGCAGCCAAGCTTATCGGACAGGTTCCTACGAGCAGTACTTC.

This clone was seen a single time. The rearrangement uses TRBV29-1 and TRBJ2-3; D might be TRBD2 (6 bases). Germline lookup yields CDR1 SQVTM and CDR2 ANQGSEA. This CDR3 region has 14 residues. Trimming removed 4 bases at V and 0 bases at J, with 11 bases between. The CDR3 region is CSVGLGTSTDTQYF. CDR3 sequence (DNA): TGCAGCGTTGGGCTGGGGACTAGCACAGATACGCAGTATTTT.

The chain employs TRBV2 and TRBJ2-3, with 10 bases that match TRBD2. The CDR3 runs to 15 residues. The ends lost 11 bases at V and 4 bases at J; junction bases unmatched: 12. Germline CDR1 SNHLY, CDR2 FYNNEI. For the CDR3, the DNA is TGTGCCGGCGGGAGCGGGGGGGCATCAGCAGATACGCAGTATTTT. It encodes CAGGSGGASADTQYF.

The sample holds one count of this clone. The gene calls are TRBV10-2 and TRBJ2-2, with TRBD2 identical over 9 bases. Germline trimming cut 7 bases from V and 2 bases from J; bases unmatched to any gene: 5. The CDR3 spans 15 residues. The germline V gene has CDR1 WSHSY and CDR2 SAAADI. The CDR3, as DNA: TGCGCCAGCAACCTAGCGGGACCAAACACCGGGGAGCTGTTTTTT. Encoded protein: CASNLAGPNTGELFF.

This clone turned up a few times. The chain uses TRBV7-6 and TRBJ1-2, with TRBD1 matching 7 bases. After removal of 5 bases from V and 2 bases from J, the junction contained 5 bases not matched to a gene. Per germline, CDR1 SGHVS and CDR2 FNYEAQ. The CDR3 spans 14 residues. The CDR3 region has the DNA TGTGCCAGCAGCCCCCAGGACAGGAACTATGGCTACACCTTC. Protein product: CASSPQDRNYGYTF.

The chain couples TRBV7-9 to TRBJ1-5; 9 bases are shared with TRBD1. V dropped 5 bases and J dropped 3; count of bases not matched to a gene: 17. The CDR3 extends over 19 amino acids. Looked up from germline, CDR1 is SEHNR and CDR2 is FQNEAQ (reference sequence). The CDR3 coding sequence is TGTGCCAGCAGCCTCGTGACGGCCCCGGGACAGGGCGACAATCAGCCCCAGCATTTT. Translated: CASSLVTAPGQGDNQPQHF. Full variable domain (remainder filled in from reference TRBV7-9 and TRBJ1-5): DTGVSQNPRHKITKRGQNVTFRCDPISEHNRLYWYRQTLGQGPEFLTYFQNEAQLEKSRLLSDRFSAERPKGSFSTLEIQRTEQGDSAMYLCASSLVTAPGQGDNQPQHFGDGTRLSIL.

The chain links TRBV11-2 to TRBJ1-6; D not resolved. The V and J ends lost 6 bases and 6 bases respectively, with 9 bases between them. Germline CDR1 SGHAT, CDR2 FQNNGV. This CDR3 region has 13 residues. This CDR3 is CASRSLGNSPLHF. The CDR3 DNA is TGTGCCAGCAGAAGCTTGGGTAATTCACCCCTCCACTTT. The variable domain in full, with the rest retrieved from reference TRBV11-2 and TRBJ1-6, is EAGVAQSPRYKIIEKRQSVAFWCNPISGHATLYWYQQILGQGPKLLIQFQNNGVVDDSQLPKDRFSAERLKGVDSTLKIQPAKLEDSAVYLCASRSLGNSPLHFGNGTRLTVT.

The chain links TRBV19 to TRBJ2-1, with a weak D call TRBD2 (5 bases). The length of the CDR3 is 15 residues. Germline-derived CDR1 and CDR2 are LNHDA and SQIVND (reference sequence). Trimming cost V 4 bases and J 5 bases, with 15 bases left between them. In DNA, the CDR3 is TGTGCCAGTAGTAGGGGAGTGGAAAGCGACAATGAGCAGTTCTTC. Translated: CASSRGVESDNEQFF.

This chain joins TRBV10-2 and TRBJ2-2, with 9 bases lining up with TRBD2. Germline lookup yields CDR1 WSHSY and CDR2 SAAADI. V was pared by 7 bases and J by 7 bases, with 10 bases of the junction left unmatched. The CDR3 consists of 15 residues. The CDR3 region has the DNA TGCGCCAGCAATCAGGCGGGGGGGCATTTCGGGGAGCTGTTTTTT. Its protein product is CASNQAGGHFGELFF.

This clone has just one count. V gene TRBV7-9 combines with J gene TRBJ1-1; D is unresolved. The CDR3 totals 14 residues. The germline V and J ends were trimmed by 1 base and 7 bases, with 13 bases remaining between them. Germline CDR1 is SEHNR and CDR2 is FQNEAQ (reference sequence). Here the CDR3 reads CASSLEGGGFEAFF. The DNA for the CDR3 is TGTGCCAGCAGCTTAGAGGGTGGAGGATTTGAAGCTTTCTTT.

The rearrangement links TRBV6-1 to TRBJ2-7, with 9 bases matching TRBD1. The CDR3 consists of 14 residues. V gave up 3 bases and J gave up 5 bases; unmatched junction bases: 5. The germline V gene has CDR1 MNHNS and CDR2 SASEGT. The CDR3 nucleotides read TGTGCCAGCAGTGACGGGACAGGGATCAACGAGCAGTACTTC. Translation gives CASSDGTGINEQYF.

The V and J genes are TRBV7-2 and TRBJ2-5, with TRBD2 identical over 11 bases. V gave up 1 base and J gave up 5 bases; unmatched junction bases: 9. The CDR3 is 17 residues long. Looked up from germline, CDR1 is SGHTA and CDR2 is FQGNSA. The CDR3 bases are TGTGCCAGCAGCTTAGGAGCACTAGCGGGGGCTGGGGAGACCCAGTACTTC. Translating gives CASSLGALAGAGETQYF.

This chain joins TRBV5-5 and TRBJ1-5, with 10 bases aligning to TRBD1. The CDR3 length is 17 residues. Germline trimming cut 4 bases from V and 3 bases from J; bases unmatched to any gene: 10. Germline V gene lookup returns CDR1 SGHKS and CDR2 YYEKEE (reference sequence). This CDR3 reads CASSPSPDRGLNQPQHF. The CDR3 bases are TGTGCCAGCAGCCCCTCCCCAGACAGGGGGCTCAATCAGCCCCAGCATTTT.

V usage is TRBV2 and J usage is TRBJ1-1; no firm D call. The CDR3 has 14 residues. CDR1 is SNHLY, CDR2 FYNNEI, per germline. V was shortened by 1 base and J by 1 base, with 7 bases between the two germline ends. The CDR3 loop is CASSEGRRNTEAFF. The CDR3 coding sequence is TGTGCCAGCAGTGAAGGACGGAGGAACACTGAAGCTTTCTTT.

This clone occurred a few times. The chain links TRBV9 to TRBJ2-5, with unresolved D. This CDR3 is built from 14 residues. The ends were cut back, 1 base at V and 1 base at J, with 8 bases in the middle. Germline CDR1 is SGDLS and CDR2 is YYNGEE. The CDR3 nucleotides read TGTGCCAGCAGCGTATCGGTACTCCAAGAGACCCAGTACTTC. This translates into CASSVSVLQETQYF.

This chain joins TRBV2 and TRBJ1-6; weak D call: TRBD1 (6 bases). Germline CDR1 and CDR2: SNHLY and FYNNEI. This CDR3 contains 15 residues. Trimming cost V 6 bases and J 2 bases, with 11 bases left between them. The CDR3 DNA follows: TGTGCCAGCAGCCGGACAGACGCCTATAATTCACCCCTCCACTTT. Its protein product is CASSRTDAYNSPLHF. Full variable domain (remainder filled in from reference TRBV2 and TRBJ1-6): EPEVTQTPSHQVTQMGQEVILRCVPISNHLYFYWYRQILGQKVEFLVSFYNNEISEKSEIFDDQFSVERPDGSNFTLKIRSTKLEDSAMYFCASSRTDAYNSPLHFGNGTRLTVT.

The rearrangement uses TRBV2 and TRBJ1-1; 9 nucleotides agree with TRBD1. The V segment lost 6 bases and the J segment 5 bases; nucleotides outside the gene matches: 13. The germline V gene has CDR1 SNHLY and CDR2 FYNNEI. This CDR3 is 16 amino acids long. The CDR3 loop reads CASRTGTGQWRTEAFF. The CDR3 nucleotides are TGTGCCAGCAGGACTGGGACAGGGCAATGGCGGACTGAAGCTTTCTTT.

The rearrangement links TRBV6-5 to TRBJ2-2, with unresolved D. This CDR3 comprises 11 residues. V was pared by 6 bases and J by 6 bases, with 5 bases between. Looked up from germline, CDR1 is MNHEY and CDR2 is SVGAGI. CDR3 sequence (DNA): TGTGCCAGCAGAACTGCCGGGGAGCTGTTTTTT. This encodes CASRTAGELFF.

V and J are TRBV2 and TRBJ1-5, with 7 nucleotides matching TRBD1. The V and J ends lost 1 base and 4 bases, in that order; junction bases with no gene match: 4. In germline, CDR1 is SNHLY, CDR2 FYNNEI. The CDR3 is made up of 15 amino acids. Here the CDR3 DNA reads TGTGCCAGCAGTGAAGAGGGGGACAGAAATCAGCCCCAGCATTTT. As protein: CASSEEGDRNQPQHF.

The chain uses TRBV9 and TRBJ1-1; perhaps TRBD1 as D (6 bases). V was cut by 0 bases and J by 7 bases, with 10 bases left in between. CDR1 SGDLS and CDR2 YYNGEE come from the germline V gene. The CDR3 length is 13 residues. This CDR3 is CASSVGTDSEAFF. The CDR3 nucleotides are TGTGCCAGCAGCGTAGGGACAGACAGTGAAGCTTTCTTT.

CDR3 loop: CATTLPSSYNEQFF. CDR3 DNA: TGTGCCACCACCTTACCTAGCTCCTACAATGAGCAGTTCTTC. The gene calls are TRBV25-1 and TRBJ2-1; no clear D gene. This CDR3 is 14 amino acids long. The germline gives CDR1 MGHDK, CDR2 SYGVNS. With 10 bases removed from V and 0 bases from J, the gap between germline ends came to 13 bases. Full variable domain (outside the CDR3, taken from reference TRBV25-1 and TRBJ2-1): EADIYQTPRYLVIGTGKKITLECSQTMGHDKMYWYQQDPGMELHLIHYSYGVNSTEKGDLSSESTVSRIRTEHFPLTLESARPSHTSQYLCATTLPSSYNEQFFGPGTRLTVL.

The DNA for the CDR3 is TGTGCCAGCAGCCCACAGGGGGCACAGTTCGCTGAAGCTTTCTTT. Translation: CASSPQGAQFAEAFF. This chain uses TRBV5-6 with TRBJ1-1, with TRBD1 identical over 9 bases. In germline, CDR1 is SGHDT, CDR2 YYEEEE. The CDR3 extends over 15 amino acids. The J segment lost 6 bases and the V segment lost 4 bases, leaving 10 bases of the junction unmatched.

V and J are TRBV29-1 and TRBJ2-3, with D possibly matching TRBD2 (5 bases). The CDR3 length is 13 residues. From germline, CDR1 is SQVTM and CDR2 ANQGSEA. CDR3 residues: CGLAPGGTDTQYF. The DNA for the CDR3 is TGCGGCCTCGCCCCCGGGGGCACAGATACGCAGTATTTT.

With respect to this clone: A junction end diverges from the germline sequence, so it may reflect a read error. The chain couples TRBV12-5 to TRBJ2-1; D gene ambiguous. The CDR3 is made up of 14 amino acids. Germline values: CDR1 LGHNT, CDR2 FRNRAP. CDR3: CASGLAPYGGTYLF. CDR3 DNA: TGTGCTAGTGGTTTGGCCCCATACGGCGGAACCTACCTCTTC.